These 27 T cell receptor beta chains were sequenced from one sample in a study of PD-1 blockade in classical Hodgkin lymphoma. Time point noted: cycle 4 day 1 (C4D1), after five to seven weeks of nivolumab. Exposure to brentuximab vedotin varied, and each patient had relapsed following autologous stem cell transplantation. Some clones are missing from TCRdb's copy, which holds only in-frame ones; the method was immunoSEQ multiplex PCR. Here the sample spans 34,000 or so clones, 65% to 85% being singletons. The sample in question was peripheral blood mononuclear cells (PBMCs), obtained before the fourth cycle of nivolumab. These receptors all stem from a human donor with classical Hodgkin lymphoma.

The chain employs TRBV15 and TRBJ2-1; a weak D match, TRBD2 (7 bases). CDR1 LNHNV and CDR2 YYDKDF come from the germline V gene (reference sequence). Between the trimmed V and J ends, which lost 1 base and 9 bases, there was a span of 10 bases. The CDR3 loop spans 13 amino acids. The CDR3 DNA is TGTGCCACCAGCAGAGTGAGGGGGGGTGAGCAGTTCTTC. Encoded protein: CATSRVRGGEQFF.

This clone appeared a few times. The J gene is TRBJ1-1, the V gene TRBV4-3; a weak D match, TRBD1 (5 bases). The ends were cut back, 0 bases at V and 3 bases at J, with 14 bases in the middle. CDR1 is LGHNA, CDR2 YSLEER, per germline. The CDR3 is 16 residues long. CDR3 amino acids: CASSQDLAKGDTEAFF. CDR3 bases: TGCGCCAGCAGCCAAGATTTGGCCAAAGGGGACACTGAAGCTTTCTTT.

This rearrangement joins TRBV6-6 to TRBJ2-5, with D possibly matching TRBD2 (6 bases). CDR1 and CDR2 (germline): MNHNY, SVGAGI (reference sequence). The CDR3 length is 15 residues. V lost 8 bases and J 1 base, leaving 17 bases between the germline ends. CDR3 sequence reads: CASLWSGDVQETQYF. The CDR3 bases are TGTGCCAGCCTGTGGTCGGGAGATGTCCAAGAGACCCAGTACTTC.

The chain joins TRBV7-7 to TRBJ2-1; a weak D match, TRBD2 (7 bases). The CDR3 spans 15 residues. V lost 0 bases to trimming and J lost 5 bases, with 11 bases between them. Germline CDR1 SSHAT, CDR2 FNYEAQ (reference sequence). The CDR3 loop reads CASSLAGGRNNEQFF. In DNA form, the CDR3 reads TGTGCCAGCAGCTTAGCGGGGGGGCGGAACAATGAGCAGTTCTTC.

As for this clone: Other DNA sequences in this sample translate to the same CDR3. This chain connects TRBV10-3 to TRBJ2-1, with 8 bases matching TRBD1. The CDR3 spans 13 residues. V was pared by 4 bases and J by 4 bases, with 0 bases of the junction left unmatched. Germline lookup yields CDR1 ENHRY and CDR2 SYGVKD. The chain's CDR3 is CAISGTGYNEQFF. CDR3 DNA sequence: TGTGCCATCAGTGGGACAGGGTACAATGAGCAGTTCTTC.

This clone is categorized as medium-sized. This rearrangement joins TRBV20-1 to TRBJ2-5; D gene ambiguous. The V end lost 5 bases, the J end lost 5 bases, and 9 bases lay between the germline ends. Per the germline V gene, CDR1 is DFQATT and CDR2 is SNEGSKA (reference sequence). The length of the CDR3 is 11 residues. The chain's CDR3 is CSALTQETQYF. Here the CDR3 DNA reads TGCAGTGCTTTGACCCAGGAGACCCAGTACTTC.

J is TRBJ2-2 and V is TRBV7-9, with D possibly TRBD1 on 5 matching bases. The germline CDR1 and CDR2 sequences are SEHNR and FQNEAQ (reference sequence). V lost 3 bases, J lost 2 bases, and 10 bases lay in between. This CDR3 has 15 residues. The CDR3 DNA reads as TGTGCCAGCAGCTTGACCAGGGTTAACACCGGGGAGCTGTTTTTT. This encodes CASSLTRVNTGELFF. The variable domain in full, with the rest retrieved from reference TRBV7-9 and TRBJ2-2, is DTGVSQNPRHKITKRGQNVTFRCDPISEHNRLYWYRQTLGQGPEFLTYFQNEAQLEKSRLLSDRFSAERPKGSFSTLEIQRTEQGDSAMYLCASSLTRVNTGELFFGEGSRLTVL.

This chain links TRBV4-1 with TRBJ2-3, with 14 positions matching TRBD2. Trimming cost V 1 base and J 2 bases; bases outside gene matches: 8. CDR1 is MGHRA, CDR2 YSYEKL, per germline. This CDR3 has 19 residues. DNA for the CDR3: TGCGCCAGCAGCCAAGCTGGGACGACTAGCGGGAGGGCCACAGATACGCAGTATTTT. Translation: CASSQAGTTSGRATDTQYF.

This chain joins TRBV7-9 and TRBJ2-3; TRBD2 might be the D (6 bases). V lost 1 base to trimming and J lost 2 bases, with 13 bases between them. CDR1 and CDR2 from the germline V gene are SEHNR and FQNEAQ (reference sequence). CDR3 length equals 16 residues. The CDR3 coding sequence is TGTGCCAGCAGCTTAGGTCAGGGACTTGCCACAGATACGCAGTATTTT. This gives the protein CASSLGQGLATDTQYF.

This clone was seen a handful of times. CDR3 DNA: TGTGCCAGCAGTGGGTCCCGGGCCAACGAGCAGTACTTC. This encodes CASSGSRANEQYF. The chain links TRBV6-5 to TRBJ2-7; D remains unclear. V gave up 5 bases and J gave up 5 bases, with 13 bases separating them. The CDR3 is 13 amino acids. The germline V gene encodes CDR1 MNHEY and CDR2 SVGAGI.

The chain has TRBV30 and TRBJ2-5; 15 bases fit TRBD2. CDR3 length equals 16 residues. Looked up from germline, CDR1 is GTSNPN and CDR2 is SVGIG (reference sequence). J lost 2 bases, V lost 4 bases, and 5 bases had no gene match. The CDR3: CAWTNGLAGGQETQYF. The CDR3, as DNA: TGTGCCTGGACGAATGGACTAGCGGGAGGGCAAGAGACCCAGTACTTC.

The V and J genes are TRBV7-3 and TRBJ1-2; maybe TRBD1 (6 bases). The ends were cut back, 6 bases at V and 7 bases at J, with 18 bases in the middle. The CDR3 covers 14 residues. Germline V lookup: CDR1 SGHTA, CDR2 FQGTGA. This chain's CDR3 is CASSSGHISGGYTF. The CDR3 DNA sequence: TGTGCCAGCAGTTCGGGACACATCTCGGGTGGCTACACCTTC.

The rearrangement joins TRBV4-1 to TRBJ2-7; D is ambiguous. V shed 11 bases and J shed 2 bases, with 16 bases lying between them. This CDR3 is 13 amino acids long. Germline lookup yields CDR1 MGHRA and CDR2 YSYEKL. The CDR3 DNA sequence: TGCGCCTCTAACCACGGCGGAACCTACGAGCAGTACGTC. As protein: CASNHGGTYEQYV.

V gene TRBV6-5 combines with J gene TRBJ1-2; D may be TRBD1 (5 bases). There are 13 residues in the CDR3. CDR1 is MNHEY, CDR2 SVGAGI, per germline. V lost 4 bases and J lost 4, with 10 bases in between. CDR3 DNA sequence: TGTGCCAGCAGTTGGCAGGGATTCTATGGCTACACCTTC. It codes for CASSWQGFYGYTF.

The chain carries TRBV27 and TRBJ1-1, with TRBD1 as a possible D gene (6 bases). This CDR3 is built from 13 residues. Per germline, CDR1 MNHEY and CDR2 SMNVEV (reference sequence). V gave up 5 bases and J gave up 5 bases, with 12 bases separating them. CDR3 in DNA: TGTGCCAGCAGTCCCCGGGGGGCAACTGAAGCTTTCTTT. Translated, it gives CASSPRGATEAFF.

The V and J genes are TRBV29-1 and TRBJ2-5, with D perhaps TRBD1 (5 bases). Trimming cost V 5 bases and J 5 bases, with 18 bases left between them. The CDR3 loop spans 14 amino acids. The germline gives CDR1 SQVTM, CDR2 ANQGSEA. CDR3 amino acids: CSVLRVRAAETQYF. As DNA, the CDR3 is TGCAGCGTTCTTAGGGTCAGGGCGGCGGAGACCCAGTACTTC.

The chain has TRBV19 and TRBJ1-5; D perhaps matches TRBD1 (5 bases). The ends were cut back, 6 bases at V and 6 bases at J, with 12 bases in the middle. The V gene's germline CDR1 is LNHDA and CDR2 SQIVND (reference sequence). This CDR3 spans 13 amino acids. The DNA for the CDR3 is TGTGCCAGTAGAGGAAGGGACGCTCAGCCCCAGCATTTT. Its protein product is CASRGRDAQPQHF.

CDR3 region: CASSPTGFGYTF. In DNA, the CDR3 is TGTGCCAGCAGCCCGACAGGGTTTGGCTACACCTTC. The J gene is TRBJ1-2, the V gene TRBV7-9, with TRBD1 identical over 7 bases. From germline, CDR1 is SEHNR and CDR2 FQNEAQ (reference sequence). CDR3 length: 12 amino acids. Trimming at V came to 5 bases and at J to 7 bases, leaving 4 bases not matched to a gene.

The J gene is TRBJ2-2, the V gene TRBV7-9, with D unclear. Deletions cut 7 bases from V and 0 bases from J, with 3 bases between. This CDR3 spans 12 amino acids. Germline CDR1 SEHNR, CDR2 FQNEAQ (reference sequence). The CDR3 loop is CASTANTGELFF. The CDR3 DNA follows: TGTGCCAGCACAGCGAACACCGGGGAGCTGTTTTTT. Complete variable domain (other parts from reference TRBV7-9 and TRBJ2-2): DTGVSQNPRHKITKRGQNVTFRCDPISEHNRLYWYRQTLGQGPEFLTYFQNEAQLEKSRLLSDRFSAERPKGSFSTLEIQRTEQGDSAMYLCASTANTGELFFGEGSRLTVL.

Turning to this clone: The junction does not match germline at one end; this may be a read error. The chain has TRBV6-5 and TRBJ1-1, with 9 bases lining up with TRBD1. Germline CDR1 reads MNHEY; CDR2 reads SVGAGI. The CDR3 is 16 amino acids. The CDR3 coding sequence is TGTGCCAGCAGATACTACAGGGGGCGACTGAACACTGAAGCTTTCTTT. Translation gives CASRYYRGRLNTEAFF.

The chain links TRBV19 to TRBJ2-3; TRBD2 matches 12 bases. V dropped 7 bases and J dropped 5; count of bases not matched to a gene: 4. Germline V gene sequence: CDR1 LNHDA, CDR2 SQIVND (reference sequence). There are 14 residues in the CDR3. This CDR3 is CASTPGLAGDTQYF. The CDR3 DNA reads TGTGCCAGTACCCCGGGACTAGCGGGAGATACGCAGTATTTT. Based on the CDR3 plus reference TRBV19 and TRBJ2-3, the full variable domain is DGGITQSPKYLFRKEGQNVTLSCEQNLNHDAMYWYRQDPGQGLRLIYYSQIVNDFQKGDIAEGYSVSREKKESFPLTVTSAQKNPTAFYLCASTPGLAGDTQYFGPGTRLTVL.

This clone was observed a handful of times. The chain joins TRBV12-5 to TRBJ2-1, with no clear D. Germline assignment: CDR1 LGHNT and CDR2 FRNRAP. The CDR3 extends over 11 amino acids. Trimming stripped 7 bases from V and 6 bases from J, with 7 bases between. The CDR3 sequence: CASARVNEQFF. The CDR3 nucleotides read TGTGCTAGTGCCCGGGTCAATGAGCAGTTCTTC.

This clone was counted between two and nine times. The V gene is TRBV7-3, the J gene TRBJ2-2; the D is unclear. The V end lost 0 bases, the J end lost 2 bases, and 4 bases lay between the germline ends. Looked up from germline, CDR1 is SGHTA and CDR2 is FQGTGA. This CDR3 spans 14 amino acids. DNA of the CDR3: TGTGCCAGCAGCTTAACCCTAAACACCGGGGAGCTGTTTTTT. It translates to CASSLTLNTGELFF.

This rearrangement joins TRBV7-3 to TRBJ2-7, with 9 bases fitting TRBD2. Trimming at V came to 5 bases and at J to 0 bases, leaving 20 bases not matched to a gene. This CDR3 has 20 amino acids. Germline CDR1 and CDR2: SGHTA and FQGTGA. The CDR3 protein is CASSPGSSGTLTPRSYEQYF. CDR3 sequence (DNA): TGTGCCAGCAGCCCAGGGTCTAGCGGGACTCTGACTCCACGCTCCTACGAGCAGTACTTC.

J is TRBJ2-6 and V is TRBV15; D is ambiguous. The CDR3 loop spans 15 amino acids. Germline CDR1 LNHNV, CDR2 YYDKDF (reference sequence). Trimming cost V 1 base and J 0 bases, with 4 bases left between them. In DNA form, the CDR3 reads TGTGCCACCAGCAGAGTGGGCTCTGGGGCCAACGTCCTGACTTTC. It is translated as CATSRVGSGANVLTF. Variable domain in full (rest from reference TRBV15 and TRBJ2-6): DAMVIQNPRYQVTQFGKPVTLSCSQTLNHNVMYWYQQKSSQAPKLLFHYYDKDFNNEADTPDNFQSRRPNTSFCFLDIRSPGLGDTAMYLCATSRVGSGANVLTFGAGSRLTVL.

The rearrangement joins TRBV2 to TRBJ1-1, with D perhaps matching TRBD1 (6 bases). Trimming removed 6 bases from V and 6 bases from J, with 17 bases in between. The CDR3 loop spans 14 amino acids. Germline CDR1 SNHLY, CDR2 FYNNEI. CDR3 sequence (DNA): TGTGCCAGCAGGGGGGGCCTTGAGGTCCCTGAAGCTTTCTTT. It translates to CASRGGLEVPEAFF.

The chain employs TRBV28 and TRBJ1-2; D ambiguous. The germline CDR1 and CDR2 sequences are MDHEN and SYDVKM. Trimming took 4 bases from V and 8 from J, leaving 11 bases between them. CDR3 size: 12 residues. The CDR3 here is CASSSPVEGYTF. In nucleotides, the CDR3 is TGTGCCAGCAGTTCACCGGTTGAGGGCTACACCTTC.